The 21 T cell receptor beta chains reported below all come from one sample, sequenced in a study of identical twins. Each CDR3 protein is one row after TCRdb ran MiXCR on the 5' RACE reads. The sample shows roughly 290,000 distinct CDR3 sequences, more than 6.5% of them seen only once. These data are also associated with another study on yellow fever vaccine responses in identical twins.

Material for sequencing was memory (CD45RO+) T cells sorted from blood. All receptors derive from a woman aged 18-35 years in good health.

V is TRBV20-1 and J is TRBJ2-2; 10 bases match TRBD2. J lost 4 bases, V lost 3 bases, and 8 bases had no gene match. The CDR3 has 16 amino acids. Germline V gene data show CDR1 as DFQATT and CDR2 as SNEGSKA (reference sequence). CDR3 in DNA: TGCAGTGCTAGTGGGGTAGCGGGGGGACTCACCGGGGAGCTGTTTTTT. Its translation: CSASGVAGGLTGELFF.

There are many counts of this clonotype. The chain employs TRBV24-1 and TRBJ2-5; D is undetermined. Germline CDR1 is KGHDR and CDR2 is SFDVKD. The CDR3 is made up of 16 amino acids. The V and J ends lost 1 base and 5 bases respectively, with 16 bases between them. CDR3 in DNA: TGTGCCACCAGTGATTTAGGCCTTTTAGGTACGGAGACCCAGTACTTC. It codes for CATSDLGLLGTETQYF.

This clonotype came up many times. This chain joins TRBV6-1 and TRBJ2-5; possible D gene TRBD2, 6 bases. Germline assignment: CDR1 MNHNS and CDR2 SASEGT. Trimming pared 6 bases from V and 1 base from J, leaving 9 bases between. The CDR3 is 13 amino acids. The CDR3: CASSRDFQETQYF. In DNA, the CDR3 is TGTGCCAGCAGCCGGGACTTCCAAGAGACCCAGTACTTC.

At least ten counts were recorded for this clonotype. The CDR3 region is CASRPGAGYGYTF. CDR3 in DNA: TGTGCCAGCCGCCCGGGGGCGGGCTATGGCTACACCTTC. The chain is built from TRBV12-3 or TRBV12-4 and TRBJ1-2, with D perhaps TRBD1 (6 bases). The CDR3 has 13 residues. V was shortened by 8 bases and J by 4 bases, with 14 bases between the two germline ends.

This clonotype appeared a few times. The chain links TRBV5-6 to TRBJ2-6; TRBD2 matches 13 bases. This CDR3 has 17 residues. Trimming took 5 bases from V and 2 from J; bases not matched to a gene: 4. CDR1 is SGHDT and CDR2 is YYEEEE in the germline V gene. Here the CDR3 DNA reads TGTGCCAGCAGAGAGGGACTAGCGGGAACTGGGGCCAACGTCCTGACTTTC. As protein: CASREGLAGTGANVLTF.

This clonotype has at least ten counts. This chain connects TRBV4-2 to TRBJ2-5, with TRBD2 matching 8 bases. Germline lookup yields CDR1 LGHNA and CDR2 YNFKEQ. J gave up 4 bases and V 0 bases, and 7 bases lay outside the gene matches. The CDR3 is made up of 16 amino acids. The CDR3 bases are TGTGCCAGCAGCCAAGAAGGGACTAGTGTTCGAGAGACCCAGTACTTC. Translating it yields CASSQEGTSVRETQYF.

V and J are TRBV2 and TRBJ2-7, with TRBD1 as a possible D gene (6 bases). Germline V gene data show CDR1 as SNHLY and CDR2 as FYNNEI. V was cut by 6 bases and J by 2 bases, with 11 bases left in between. This CDR3 is built from 13 residues. The CDR3 loop is CASRGQVPYEQYV. CDR3 coding DNA: TGTGCCAGCAGGGGACAAGTCCCCTACGAGCAGTACGTC.

At least ten counts were recorded for this clonotype. The gene calls are TRBV29-1 and TRBJ2-1, with 12 bases aligning to TRBD2. The V gene's germline CDR1 is SQVTM and CDR2 ANQGSEA. With V trimmed by 4 bases and J by 4 bases, 11 bases remained unmatched. There are 17 residues in the CDR3. The CDR3: CSVAGRTSGNRYNEQFF. The CDR3 DNA is TGCAGCGTTGCTGGCCGGACTAGCGGGAATAGGTACAATGAGCAGTTCTTC.

The rearrangement joins TRBV11-3 to TRBJ2-1; TRBD2 matches 7 bases. Germline CDR1 is SGHNT and CDR2 is YENEEA. The J segment lost 6 bases and the V segment lost 6 bases, leaving 5 bases of the junction unmatched. The CDR3 spans 13 residues. CDR3 amino acids: CASRVAGGNEQFF. DNA of the CDR3: TGTGCCAGCAGGGTAGCGGGTGGCAATGAGCAGTTCTTC.

This clonotype was recorded at least ten times. CDR3 nucleotides: TGTGCCAGCAGTTCAGTACGGGAGCCCCAGCATTTT. Protein sequence: CASSSVREPQHF. This chain joins TRBV12-3 or TRBV12-4 and TRBJ1-5; D not certain. V was pared by 4 bases and J by 8 bases, with 9 bases between. CDR3 length: 12 amino acids.

The chain has TRBV4-1 and TRBJ2-2; 7 positions match TRBD2. After removal of 4 bases from V and 4 bases from J, the junction contained 9 bases not matched to a gene. CDR1 and CDR2 from the germline V gene are MGHRA and YSYEKL. The CDR3 sequence is 16 residues long. Here the CDR3 reads CASSLERGRFTGELFF. CDR3 coding DNA: TGCGCCAGCAGCCTAGAGCGGGGCCGGTTCACCGGGGAGCTGTTTTTT.

This clonotype was seen ten or more times. The chain has TRBV7-2 and TRBJ1-1; D not certain. This CDR3 is built from 15 residues. Germline lookup yields CDR1 SGHTA and CDR2 FQGNSA. V dropped 2 bases and J dropped 0 bases, with 10 bases sitting between them. CDR3 DNA: TGTGCCAGCAGCTTAATGTCGGGTATGAACACTGAAGCTTTCTTT. This gives the protein CASSLMSGMNTEAFF.

This clonotype came up many times. The chain combines TRBV20-1 with TRBJ1-1; 8 nucleotides align to TRBD1. The CDR3 has 13 amino acids. CDR1 is DFQATT, CDR2 SNEGSKA, per germline (reference sequence). Unmatched junction bases numbered 11, after V lost 7 bases and J lost 7 bases. In DNA, the CDR3 is TGCAGTGACGCAACAGGAGACAGGGGTGAAGCTTTCTTT. It yields the protein CSDATGDRGEAFF.

This clonotype was picked up many times. This rearrangement joins TRBV12-3 or TRBV12-4 to TRBJ2-3; the D gene is possibly TRBD2 (6 bases). V lost 11 bases and J 9 bases, leaving 21 bases between the germline ends. The length of the CDR3 is 13 residues. DNA of the CDR3: TGTGCCGACGGGCGGGCCGAGGGGAGGACGCAGTATTTT. This translates into CADGRAEGRTQYF.

The chain combines TRBV12-3 or TRBV12-4 with TRBJ2-3; 7 positions agree with TRBD2. The CDR3 has 17 amino acids. V lost 2 bases and J lost 2; bases outside the gene matches: 10. The CDR3 region is CASSLSPPSGATDTQYF. The CDR3 nucleotides read TGTGCCAGCAGTTTAAGCCCCCCCAGCGGGGCCACAGATACGCAGTATTTT.

There are many counts of this clonotype. V gene TRBV4-2 combines with J gene TRBJ1-2; D gene uncertain. CDR3 length equals 14 residues. Trimming removed 0 bases from V and 4 bases from J, with 9 bases in between. The germline V gene has CDR1 LGHNA and CDR2 YNFKEQ. The CDR3 nucleotides are TGTGCCAGCAGCCAAGAGGTCAGGAGCTATGGCTACACCTTC. The encoded protein is CASSQEVRSYGYTF.

The chain couples TRBV7-2 to TRBJ2-3, with D hard to call. The germline CDR1 and CDR2 sequences are SGHTA and FQGNSA. The CDR3 loop spans 13 amino acids. With 5 bases removed from V and 5 bases from J, the gap between germline ends came to 11 bases. CDR3 sequence: CASSPNQIDTQYF. The CDR3 region has the DNA TGTGCCAGCAGCCCGAACCAGATAGATACGCAGTATTTT.

V and J are TRBV12-3 or TRBV12-4 and TRBJ2-3, with TRBD2 matching over 8 bases. The CDR3 sequence is 13 residues long. The J segment lost 4 bases and the V segment lost 10 bases, leaving 7 bases of the junction unmatched. CDR3 sequence: CATQRENADTQYF. DNA of the CDR3: TGTGCCACCCAGCGGGAGAATGCAGATACGCAGTATTTT.

This clonotype was picked up a small number of times. The chain is built from TRBV20-1 and TRBJ2-7, with TRBD2 matching 7 bases. V trimming: 2 bases; J trimming: 3 bases; junction bases outside the gene matches: 7. CDR1 is DFQATT, CDR2 SNEGSKA, per germline (reference sequence). CDR3 length: 14 residues. CDR3 sequence reads: CSARLGEGFYEQYF. CDR3 DNA: TGCAGTGCTAGATTGGGGGAGGGGTTCTACGAGCAGTACTTC.

In this sample, this clonotype turned up a few times. V is TRBV6-1 and J is TRBJ2-7; TRBD1 matches at 8 bases. Unmatched junction bases numbered 9, after V lost 5 bases and J lost 6 bases. CDR3 size: 14 residues. The germline V gene has CDR1 MNHNS and CDR2 SASEGT. The CDR3 DNA reads TGTGCCAGCAGTCGGGACAGGAGGATTGGCGAGCAGTACTTC. Its protein is CASSRDRRIGEQYF.

This clonotype was seen more than once but under ten times. This chain connects TRBV6-2 or TRBV6-3 to TRBJ2-3; a possible D gene is TRBD2 (5 bases). Looked up from germline, CDR1 is MNHEY and CDR2 is SVGEGT. Trimming took off 0 bases at V and 4 bases at J, with 8 bases between the two ends. The CDR3 is 14 amino acids. The chain's CDR3 is CASSYSSSADTQYF. The CDR3 DNA sequence: TGTGCCAGCAGTTACTCGAGTAGCGCAGATACGCAGTATTTT.